This TCR beta chain emerged from a study of blood T cell repertoires in COVID-19. For the study at large: T cells, B-cell-depleted T cells, or PBMCs provided the cDNA or gDNA that served as material.

The ends were cut back, 8 bases at V and 2 bases at J, with 16 bases in the middle. This CDR3 comprises 14 residues. Germline CDR1 reads MNHEY; CDR2 reads SVGAGI. Assay used: immunoSEQ multiplex PCR; TCRdb lists only in-frame clones, some missing. Among about 300,000 clones listed, under 90% were seen once. Which cohort a participant joined came from the clinical history participants gave. This chain connects TRBV6-5 to TRBJ2-7; a weak D match, TRBD1 (6 bases). The specimen was PBMCs or T cells enriched from blood (not recorded which). This TCR derives from a man aged 25-40 years who had recovered from COVID-19. The CDR3: CASLYRDITYEQYF. The DNA for the CDR3 is TGTGCCAGCCTATACCGGGACATTACCTACGAGCAGTACTTC.